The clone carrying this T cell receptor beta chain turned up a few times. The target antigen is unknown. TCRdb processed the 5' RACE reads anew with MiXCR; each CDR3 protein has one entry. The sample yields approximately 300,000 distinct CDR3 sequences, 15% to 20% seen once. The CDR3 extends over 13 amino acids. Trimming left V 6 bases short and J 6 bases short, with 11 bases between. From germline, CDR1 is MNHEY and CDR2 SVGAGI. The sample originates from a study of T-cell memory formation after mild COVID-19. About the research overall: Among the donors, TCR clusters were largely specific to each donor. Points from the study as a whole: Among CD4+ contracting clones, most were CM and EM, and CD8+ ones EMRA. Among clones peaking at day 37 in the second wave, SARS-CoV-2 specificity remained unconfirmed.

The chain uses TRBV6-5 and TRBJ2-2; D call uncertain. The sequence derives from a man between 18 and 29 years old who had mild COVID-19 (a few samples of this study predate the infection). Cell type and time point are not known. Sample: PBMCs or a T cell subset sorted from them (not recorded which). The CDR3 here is CASSISRAGELFF. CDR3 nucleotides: TGTGCCAGCAGCATCAGTAGAGCCGGGGAGCTGTTTTTT.